The clone carrying this T cell receptor (beta chain) was seen many times. Its specificity is unknown. As to time point: patch test 2, 6 weeks after DPC sensitization. The treatment was: therapeutic diphenylcyclopropenone sensitization with weekly scalp DPC. The data were obtained in a study of human T cells and chemical hapten exposure. Germline CDR1 KGHDR, CDR2 SFDVKD. The CDR3 has 14 amino acids. V dropped 4 bases and J dropped 5; count of bases not matched to a gene: 1. Points from the study as a whole: Positive correlation was observed between PT1 expanded TCR counts and patch test score. Sensitization with DPC brought no change to TCRs above 1 in 1000 in frequency.

The library tagged each cDNA molecule with unique molecular identifiers. As processed by the authors: TCRs per sample had a median of approximately 88,000 and ranged from about 20,000 to 700,000. TCRdb re-called the RACE reads with MiXCR, one entry per CDR3 protein. Clone size and V and J calls follow TCRdb, not the original study. The sample shows approximately 350,000 distinct CDR3 sequences, about 6.3% of them seen only once. This chain uses TRBV24-1 with TRBJ1-5; 10 bases agree with TRBD1. The sequencing here drew on whole blood, taken in connection with sensitization to the hapten diphenylcyclopropenone (DPC). The source of this sequence is a woman aged 18-30 years with alopecia areata. Some clones in this sample may be carry-over from other donors' samples. CDR3 coding DNA: TGTGCCACCAGTGAAGGACAGGGGGATCAGCCCCAGCATTTT. It yields the protein CATSEGQGDQPQHF.